This section outlines one TCR beta chain sequence together with its context. Its matching antigen is unknown. The sample holds other DNA sequences that translate to the same CDR3. This sample was taken from a study of T cell responses to AZD1222 COVID-19 vaccine. TCRdb's table, derived via immunoSEQ multiplex PCR, lists solely in-frame clones and lacks some. This sample yields 110,000 or so clones, of which over 75% are seen a single time; around 4.6% belongs to the top ten. Notes on the study in general: Spike-wide coverage was observed for vaccine-associated CD4 TCRs, with dominant responses at 160-218 and 743-854. The study identified only a handful of AZD1222 recipients as seropositive at baseline. Breadth and depth of Spike-specific TCRs rose after two AZD1222 doses.

Sample: peripheral blood, taken 28 days after the second AZD1222 dose. The sequence derives from an adult who received the AZD1222 COVID-19 vaccine.

CDR3 sequence: CASSPPGPYEQYF. Here the CDR3 DNA reads TGTGCCAGCTCACCCCCGGGACCCTACGAGCAGTACTTC. The chain has TRBV18 and TRBJ2-7, with D perhaps TRBD1 or TRBD2 (5 bases each). Per the germline V gene, CDR1 is KGHSH and CDR2 is LQKENI. The CDR3 runs 13 residues. The V end was cut by 3 bases, the J end by 2 bases, with 8 bases between.